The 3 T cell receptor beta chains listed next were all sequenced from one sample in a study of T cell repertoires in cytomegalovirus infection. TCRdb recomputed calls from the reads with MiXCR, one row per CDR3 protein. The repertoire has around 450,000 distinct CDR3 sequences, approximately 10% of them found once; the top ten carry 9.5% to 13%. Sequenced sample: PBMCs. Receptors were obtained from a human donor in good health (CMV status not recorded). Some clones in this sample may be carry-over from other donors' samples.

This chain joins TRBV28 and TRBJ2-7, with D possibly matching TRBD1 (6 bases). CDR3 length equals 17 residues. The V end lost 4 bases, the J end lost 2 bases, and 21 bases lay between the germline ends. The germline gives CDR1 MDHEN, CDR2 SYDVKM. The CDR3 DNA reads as TGTGCCAGCAGTTCATTTTCTGTGGGGACACGCACCTACGAGCAGTACTTC. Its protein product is CASSSFSVGTRTYEQYF.

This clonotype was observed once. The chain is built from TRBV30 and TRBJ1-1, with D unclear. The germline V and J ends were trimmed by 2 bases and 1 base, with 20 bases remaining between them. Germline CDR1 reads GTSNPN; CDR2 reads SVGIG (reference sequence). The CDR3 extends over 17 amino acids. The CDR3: CAWSPKEGFIANTEAFF. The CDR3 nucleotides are TGTGCCTGGAGTCCGAAGGAGGGATTCATCGCGAACACTGAAGCTTTCTTT.

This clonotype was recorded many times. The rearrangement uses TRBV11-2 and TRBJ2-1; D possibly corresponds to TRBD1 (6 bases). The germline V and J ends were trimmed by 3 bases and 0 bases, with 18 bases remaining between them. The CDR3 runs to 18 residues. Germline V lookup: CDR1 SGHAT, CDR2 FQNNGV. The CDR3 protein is CASSFLGGGYSSYNEQFF. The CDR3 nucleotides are TGTGCCAGCAGCTTTCTTGGTGGGGGCTATAGCTCCTACAATGAGCAGTTCTTC.